This TCR beta chain came from a study of blood T cell repertoires in COVID-19. V was pared by 4 bases and J by 0 bases, with 4 bases between. The CDR3 loop spans 13 amino acids. Per the germline V gene, CDR1 is MNHEY and CDR2 is SMNVEV (reference sequence). Adults between roughly 18 and 95 years of age took part from under 25 US areas. Grouping used clinical history reported by participants in a survey and questionnaire. As processed by the authors: For nucleated cells, counts were estimated from reference gene primer amplification. Profiling relied on immunoSEQ multiplex PCR, and the TCRdb table lists in-frame clones only, not all of them. Clone size and V and J calls were adopted from that table, with D and trimming inferred from the DNA. Among 250,000 to 350,000 clones listed, approximately 83% were seen once.

The sequencing sample was made of PBMCs or T cells enriched from blood (not recorded which). The gene calls are TRBV27 and TRBJ1-5; D not certain. This clonotype originated in a woman aged 25 to 39 who had recovered from COVID-19. CDR3 DNA: TGTGCCAGCAGTTATAGTAGCAATCAGCCCCAGCATTTT. It is translated as CASSYSSNQPQHF.